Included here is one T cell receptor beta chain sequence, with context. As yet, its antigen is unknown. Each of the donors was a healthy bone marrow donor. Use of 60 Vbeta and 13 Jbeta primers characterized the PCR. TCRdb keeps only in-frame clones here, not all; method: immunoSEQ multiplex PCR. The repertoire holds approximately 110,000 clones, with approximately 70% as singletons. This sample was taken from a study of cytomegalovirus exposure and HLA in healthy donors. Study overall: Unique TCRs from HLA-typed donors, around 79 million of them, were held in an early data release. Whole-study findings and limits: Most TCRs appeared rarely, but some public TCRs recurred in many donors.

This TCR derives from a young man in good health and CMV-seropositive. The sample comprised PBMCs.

The CDR3 nucleotides read TGCGCCAGCAGCTTGGCCGTCGGCGGGGGGACCGGGGAGCTGTTTTTT. Translating gives CASSLAVGGGTGELFF. The rearrangement links TRBV5-1 to TRBJ2-2; 8 bases align to TRBD2. Germline V gives CDR1 SGHRS, CDR2 YFSETQ. The CDR3 contains 16 residues. V lost 0 bases and J lost 5; bases outside the gene matches: 6. Together with reference TRBV5-1 and TRBJ2-2, the CDR3 gives the full variable domain: KAGVTQTPRYLIKTRGQQVTLSCSPISGHRSVSWYQQTPGQGLQFLFEYFSETQRNKGNFPGRFSGRQFSNSRSEMNVSTLELGDSALYLCASSLAVGGGTGELFFGEGSRLTVL.